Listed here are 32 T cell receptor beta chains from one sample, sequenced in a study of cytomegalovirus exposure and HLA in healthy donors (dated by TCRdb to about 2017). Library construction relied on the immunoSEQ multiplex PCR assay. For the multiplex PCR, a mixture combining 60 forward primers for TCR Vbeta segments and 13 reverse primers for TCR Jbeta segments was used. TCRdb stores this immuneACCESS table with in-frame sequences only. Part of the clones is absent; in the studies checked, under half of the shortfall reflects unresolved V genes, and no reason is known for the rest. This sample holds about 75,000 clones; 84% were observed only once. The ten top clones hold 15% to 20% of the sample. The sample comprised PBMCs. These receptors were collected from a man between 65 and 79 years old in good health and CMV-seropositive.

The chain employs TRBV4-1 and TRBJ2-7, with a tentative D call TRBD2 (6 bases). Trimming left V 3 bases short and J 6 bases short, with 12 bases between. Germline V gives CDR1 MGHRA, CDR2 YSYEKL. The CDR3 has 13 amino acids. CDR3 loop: CASSHAGGGEQYF. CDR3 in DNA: TGCGCCAGCAGCCATGCCGGGGGTGGCGAGCAGTACTTC.

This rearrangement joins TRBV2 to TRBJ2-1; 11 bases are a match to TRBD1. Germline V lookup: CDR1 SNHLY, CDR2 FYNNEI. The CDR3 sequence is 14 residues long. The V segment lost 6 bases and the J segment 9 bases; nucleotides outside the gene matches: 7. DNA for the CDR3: TGTGCCAGCAGGGCCGGGACAGGGGGAGGTGAGCAGTTCTTC. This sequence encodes CASRAGTGGGEQFF.

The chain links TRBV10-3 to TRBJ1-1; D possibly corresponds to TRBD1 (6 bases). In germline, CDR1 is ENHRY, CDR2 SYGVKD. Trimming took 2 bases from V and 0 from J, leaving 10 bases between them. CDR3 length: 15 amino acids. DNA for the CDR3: TGTGCCATCAGTGAGAGGGGGGGGTTGAACACTGAAGCTTTCTTT. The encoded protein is CAISERGGLNTEAFF.

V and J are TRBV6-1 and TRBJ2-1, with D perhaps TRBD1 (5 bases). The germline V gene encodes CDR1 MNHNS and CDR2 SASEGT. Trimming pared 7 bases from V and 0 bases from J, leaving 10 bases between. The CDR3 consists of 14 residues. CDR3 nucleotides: TGTGCCAGCATCAGGGCTAGCTCCTACAATGAGCAGTTCTTC. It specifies CASIRASSYNEQFF.

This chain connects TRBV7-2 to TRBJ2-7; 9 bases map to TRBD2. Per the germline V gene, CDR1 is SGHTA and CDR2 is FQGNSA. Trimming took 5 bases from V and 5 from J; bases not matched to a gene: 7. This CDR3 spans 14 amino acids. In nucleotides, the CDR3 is TGTGCCAGCAGCCCGCCGGGACTAGCCCACGAGCAGTACTTC. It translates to CASSPPGLAHEQYF.

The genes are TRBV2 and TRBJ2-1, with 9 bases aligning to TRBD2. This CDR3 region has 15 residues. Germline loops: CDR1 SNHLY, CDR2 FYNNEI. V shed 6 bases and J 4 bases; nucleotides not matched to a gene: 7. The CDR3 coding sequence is TGTGCCAGCAGGGTTCGACTAGCGGAATACAATGAGCAGTTCTTC. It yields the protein CASRVRLAEYNEQFF.

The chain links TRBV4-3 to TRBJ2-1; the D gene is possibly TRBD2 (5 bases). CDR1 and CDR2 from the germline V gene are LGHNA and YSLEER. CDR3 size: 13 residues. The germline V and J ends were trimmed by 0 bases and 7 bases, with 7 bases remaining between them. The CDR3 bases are TGCGCCAGCAGCCAAGAAGGCGGGAATGAGCAGTTCTTC. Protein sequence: CASSQEGGNEQFF.

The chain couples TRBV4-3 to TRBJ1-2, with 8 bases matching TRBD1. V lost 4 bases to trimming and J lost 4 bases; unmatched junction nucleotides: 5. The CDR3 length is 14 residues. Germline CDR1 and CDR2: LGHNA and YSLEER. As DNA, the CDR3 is TGCGCCAGCAGCCCGCAGGGGGCTGCCTATGGCTACACCTTC. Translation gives CASSPQGAAYGYTF.

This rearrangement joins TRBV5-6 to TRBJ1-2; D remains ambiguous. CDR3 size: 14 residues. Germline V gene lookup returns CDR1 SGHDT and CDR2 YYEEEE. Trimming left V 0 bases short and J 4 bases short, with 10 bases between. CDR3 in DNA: TGTGCCAGCAGCTTGGCAGGTGTGAGCTATGGCTACACCTTC. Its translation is CASSLAGVSYGYTF.

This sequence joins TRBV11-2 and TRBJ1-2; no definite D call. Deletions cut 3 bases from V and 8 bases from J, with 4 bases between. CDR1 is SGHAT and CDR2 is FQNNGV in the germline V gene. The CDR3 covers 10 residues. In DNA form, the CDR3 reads TGTGCCAGCAGCTTGGAGGGCTACACCTTC. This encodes CASSLEGYTF.

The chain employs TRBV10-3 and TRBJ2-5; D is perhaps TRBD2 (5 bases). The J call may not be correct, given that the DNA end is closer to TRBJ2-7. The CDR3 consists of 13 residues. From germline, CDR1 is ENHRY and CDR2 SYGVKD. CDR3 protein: CAISEIRGYEQYF. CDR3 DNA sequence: TGTGCCATCAGTGAGATTCGGGGTTACGAGCAGTACTTC.

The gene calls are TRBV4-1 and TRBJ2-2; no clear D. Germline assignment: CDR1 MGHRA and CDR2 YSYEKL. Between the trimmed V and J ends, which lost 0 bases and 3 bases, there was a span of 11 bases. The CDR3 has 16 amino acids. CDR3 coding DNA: TGCGCCAGCAGCCAAGATCCCCAGATTTACACCGGGGAGCTGTTTTTT. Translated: CASSQDPQIYTGELFF.

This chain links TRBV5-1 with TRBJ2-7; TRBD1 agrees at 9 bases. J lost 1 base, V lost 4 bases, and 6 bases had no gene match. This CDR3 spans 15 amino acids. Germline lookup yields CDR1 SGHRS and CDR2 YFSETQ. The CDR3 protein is CASSIGTGSSYEQYF. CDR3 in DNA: TGCGCCAGCAGCATAGGGACAGGGTCTTCCTACGAGCAGTACTTC.

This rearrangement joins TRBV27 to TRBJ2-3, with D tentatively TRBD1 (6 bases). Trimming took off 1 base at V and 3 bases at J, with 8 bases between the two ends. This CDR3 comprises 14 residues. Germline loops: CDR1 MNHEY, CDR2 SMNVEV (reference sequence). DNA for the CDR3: TGTGCCAGCAGTTTATTTCAGGGGACAGATACGCAGTATTTT. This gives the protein CASSLFQGTDTQYF.

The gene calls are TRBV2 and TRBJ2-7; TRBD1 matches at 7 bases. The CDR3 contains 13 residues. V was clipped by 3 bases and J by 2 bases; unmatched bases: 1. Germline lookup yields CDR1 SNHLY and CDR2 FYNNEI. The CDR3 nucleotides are TGTGCCAGCAGTGACGACAGGGCCTACGAGCAGTACTTC. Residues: CASSDDRAYEQYF.

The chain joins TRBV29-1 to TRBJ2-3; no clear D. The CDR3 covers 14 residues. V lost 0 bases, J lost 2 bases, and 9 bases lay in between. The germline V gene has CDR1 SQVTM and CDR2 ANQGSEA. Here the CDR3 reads CSVEDPVNTDTQYF. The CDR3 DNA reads TGCAGCGTTGAAGATCCGGTAAACACAGATACGCAGTATTTT.

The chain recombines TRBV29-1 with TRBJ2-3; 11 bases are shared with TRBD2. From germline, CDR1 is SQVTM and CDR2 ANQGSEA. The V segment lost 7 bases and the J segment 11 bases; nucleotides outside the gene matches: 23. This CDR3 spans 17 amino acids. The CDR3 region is CSADVTGTSGGVYRQYF. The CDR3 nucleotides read TGCAGCGCCGACGTCACCGGGACTAGCGGAGGGGTTTATAGGCAGTATTTT.

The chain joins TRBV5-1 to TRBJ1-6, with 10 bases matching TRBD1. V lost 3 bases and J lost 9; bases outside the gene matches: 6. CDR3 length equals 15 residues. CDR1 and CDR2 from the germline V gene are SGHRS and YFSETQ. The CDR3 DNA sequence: TGCGCCAGCAGCTCGACAGGGGGCTTCGCTTCACCCCTCCACTTT. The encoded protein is CASSSTGGFASPLHF.

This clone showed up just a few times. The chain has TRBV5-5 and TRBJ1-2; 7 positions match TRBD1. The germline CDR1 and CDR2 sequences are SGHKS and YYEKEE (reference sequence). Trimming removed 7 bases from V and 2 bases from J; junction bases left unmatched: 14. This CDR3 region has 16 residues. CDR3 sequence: CASSPTGWGENYGYTF. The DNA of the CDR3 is TGTGCCAGCTCCCCGACAGGGTGGGGGGAAAACTATGGCTACACCTTC.

CDR3 coding DNA: TGCGCCAGCAGCCCCGGGACTTACTCTGGGGCCAACGTCCTGACTTTC. This sequence encodes CASSPGTYSGANVLTF. The gene calls are TRBV5-1 and TRBJ2-6; D perhaps matches TRBD2 (6 bases). Germline V gene sequence: CDR1 SGHRS, CDR2 YFSETQ. The ends were cut back, 4 bases at V and 0 bases at J, with 11 bases in the middle. The CDR3 has 16 amino acids. The variable domain in full, with the rest retrieved from reference TRBV5-1 and TRBJ2-6, is KAGVTQTPRYLIKTRGQQVTLSCSPISGHRSVSWYQQTPGQGLQFLFEYFSETQRNKGNFPGRFSGRQFSNSRSEMNVSTLELGDSALYLCASSPGTYSGANVLTFGAGSRLTVL.

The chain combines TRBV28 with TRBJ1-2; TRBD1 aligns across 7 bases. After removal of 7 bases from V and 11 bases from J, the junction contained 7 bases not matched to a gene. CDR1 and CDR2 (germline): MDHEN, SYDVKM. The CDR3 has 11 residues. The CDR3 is CASTNRGLYTF. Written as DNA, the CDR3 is TGTGCCAGCACAAACAGGGGTTTATACACCTTC.

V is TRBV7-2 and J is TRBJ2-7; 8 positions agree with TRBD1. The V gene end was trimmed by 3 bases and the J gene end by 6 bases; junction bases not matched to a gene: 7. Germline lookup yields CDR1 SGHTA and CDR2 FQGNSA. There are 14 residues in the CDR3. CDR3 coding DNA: TGTGCCAGCAGCTTCGGACAGGGCCAGGGCGAGCAGTACTTC. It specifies CASSFGQGQGEQYF.

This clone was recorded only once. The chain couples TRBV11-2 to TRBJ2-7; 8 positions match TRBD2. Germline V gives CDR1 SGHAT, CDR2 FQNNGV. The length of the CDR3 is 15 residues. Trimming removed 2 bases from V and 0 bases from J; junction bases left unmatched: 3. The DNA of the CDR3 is TGTGCCAGCAGCTTAAGCAGCGGGAGCTCCTACGAGCAGTACTTC. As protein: CASSLSSGSSYEQYF.

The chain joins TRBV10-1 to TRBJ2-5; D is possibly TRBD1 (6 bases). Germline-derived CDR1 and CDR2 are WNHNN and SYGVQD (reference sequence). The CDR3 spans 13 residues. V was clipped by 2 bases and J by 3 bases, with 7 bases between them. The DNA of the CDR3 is TGCGCCAGCAGTGAGGGACAGAAAGAGACCCAGTACTTC. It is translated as CASSEGQKETQYF.

The CDR3 nucleotides are TGCAGCATATCTCTTTCCGACCAAGAGACCCAGTACTTC. It is translated as CSISLSDQETQYF. The rearrangement links TRBV29-1 to TRBJ2-5; D gene uncertain. This CDR3 region has 13 residues. Germline V gene lookup returns CDR1 SQVTM and CDR2 ANQGSEA. V was pared by 8 bases and J by 0 bases, with 13 bases between.

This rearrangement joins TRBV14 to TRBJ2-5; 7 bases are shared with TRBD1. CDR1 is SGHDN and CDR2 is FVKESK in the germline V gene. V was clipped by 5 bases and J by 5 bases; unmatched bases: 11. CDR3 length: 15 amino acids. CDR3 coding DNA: TGTGCCAGCAGCTTAACGAGGGGGCTGGGGGAGACCCAGTACTTC. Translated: CASSLTRGLGETQYF.

CDR3 nucleotides: TGTGCCAGCCAAGTCGGGACAGCCGGGGAGACCCAGTACTTC. Protein: CASQVGTAGETQYF. The chain couples TRBV2 to TRBJ2-5; 7 nucleotides agree with TRBD1. In germline, CDR1 is SNHLY, CDR2 FYNNEI. This CDR3 spans 14 amino acids. J gave up 5 bases and V 8 bases, and 11 bases lay outside the gene matches.

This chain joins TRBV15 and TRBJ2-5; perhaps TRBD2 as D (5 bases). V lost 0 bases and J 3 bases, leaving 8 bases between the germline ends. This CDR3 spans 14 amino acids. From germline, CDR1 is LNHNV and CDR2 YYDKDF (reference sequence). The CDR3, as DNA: TGTGCCACCAGCAGAGATCGAGCGGAAGAGACCCAGTACTTC. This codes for CATSRDRAEETQYF.

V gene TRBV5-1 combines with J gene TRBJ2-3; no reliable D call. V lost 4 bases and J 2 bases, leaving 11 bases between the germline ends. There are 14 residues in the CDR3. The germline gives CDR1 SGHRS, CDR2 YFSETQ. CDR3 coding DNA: TGCGCCAGCAGCGACGGAGCGAACACAGATACGCAGTATTTT. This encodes CASSDGANTDTQYF.

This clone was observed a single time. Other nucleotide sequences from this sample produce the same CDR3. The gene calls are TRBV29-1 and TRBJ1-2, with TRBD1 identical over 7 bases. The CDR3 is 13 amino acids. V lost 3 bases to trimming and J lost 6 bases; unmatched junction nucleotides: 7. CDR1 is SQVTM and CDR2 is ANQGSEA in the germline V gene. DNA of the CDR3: TGCAGCGTTGAGGGGCAGGGGGTTAATGGCTACACCTTC. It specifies CSVEGQGVNGYTF. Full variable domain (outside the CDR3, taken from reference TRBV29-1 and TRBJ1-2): SAVISQKPSRDICQRGTSLTIQCQVDSQVTMMFWYRQQPGQSLTLIATANQGSEATYESGFVIDKFPISRPNLTFSTLTVSNMSPEDSSIYLCSVEGQGVNGYTFGSGTRLTVV.

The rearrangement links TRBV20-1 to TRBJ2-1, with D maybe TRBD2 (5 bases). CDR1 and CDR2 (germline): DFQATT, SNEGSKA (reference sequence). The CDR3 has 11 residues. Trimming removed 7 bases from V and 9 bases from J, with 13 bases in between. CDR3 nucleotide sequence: TGCAGTGGGACTGCGCCGGGTGAGCAGTTCTTC. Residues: CSGTAPGEQFF.

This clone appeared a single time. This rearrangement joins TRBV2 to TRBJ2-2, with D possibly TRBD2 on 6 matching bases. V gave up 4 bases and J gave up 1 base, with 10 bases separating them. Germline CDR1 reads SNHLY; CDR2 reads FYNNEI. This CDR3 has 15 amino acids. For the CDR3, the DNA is TGTGCCAGCAGTGGTCTAGCGCTGAACACCGGGGAGCTGTTTTTT. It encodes CASSGLALNTGELFF. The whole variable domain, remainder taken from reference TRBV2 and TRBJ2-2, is EPEVTQTPSHQVTQMGQEVILRCVPISNHLYFYWYRQILGQKVEFLVSFYNNEISEKSEIFDDQFSVERPDGSNFTLKIRSTKLEDSAMYFCASSGLALNTGELFFGEGSRLTVL.